Each of the 24 T cell receptor beta chains below was sequenced from the same sample in a study of cytomegalovirus exposure and HLA in healthy donors. It was with 60 Vbeta and 13 Jbeta primers that the PCR ran. Sequencing was performed with immunoSEQ multiplex PCR; in TCRdb, only in-frame clones are kept and a portion is missing. This sample carries around 190,000 clones, 81% of them seen once, and the ten largest clones take approximately 2%. The sequenced sample consisted of PBMCs. Every receptor here comes from a man aged 18-30 years in good health and CMV-seronegative.

The chain joins TRBV5-6 to TRBJ1-2; D is undetermined. The V gene's germline CDR1 is SGHDT and CDR2 YYEEEE. The CDR3 totals 11 residues. Trimming shortened V by 4 bases and J by 8 bases, and 9 bases separated the two germline ends. The CDR3 loop is CASSQYKGYTF. The CDR3 DNA reads TGTGCCAGCAGCCAGTATAAGGGCTACACCTTC.

The V gene is TRBV7-2, the J gene TRBJ2-2; 9 bases fit TRBD2. Germline V gene lookup returns CDR1 SGHTA and CDR2 FQGNSA. The V and J ends lost 2 bases and 4 bases, in that order; junction bases with no gene match: 5. The CDR3 loop spans 16 amino acids. The CDR3 coding sequence is TGTGCCAGCAGCTTAAGGGGCGGGAGGGCCACCGGGGAGCTGTTTTTT. This translates into CASSLRGGRATGELFF.

The chain joins TRBV27 to TRBJ2-7, with 7 bases that match TRBD2. The germline V gene has CDR1 MNHEY and CDR2 SMNVEV (reference sequence). With V trimmed by 7 bases and J by 6 bases, 9 bases remained unmatched. CDR3 length: 13 amino acids. Written as DNA, the CDR3 is TGTGCCAGCACCTCAGGGAGGGGCGGCGAGCAGTACTTC. Translation: CASTSGRGGEQYF.

This sequence joins TRBV6-5 and TRBJ1-5; D is unresolved. Germline CDR1 reads MNHEY; CDR2 reads SVGAGI. The ends were cut back, 5 bases at V and 2 bases at J, with 10 bases in the middle. The CDR3 totals 14 residues. CDR3 amino acids: CASSATGGNQPQHF. CDR3 DNA: TGTGCCAGCAGTGCCACCGGGGGCAATCAGCCCCAGCATTTT.

The genes are TRBV4-3 and TRBJ1-4, with D perhaps TRBD1 (5 bases). With 3 bases removed from V and 7 bases from J, the gap between germline ends came to 12 bases. Germline V CDR1 and CDR2: LGHNA, YSLEER. CDR3 size: 14 residues. CDR3: CASSHTGPGEKLFF. CDR3 in DNA: TGCGCCAGCAGCCACACAGGCCCGGGTGAAAAACTGTTTTTT.

This clone showed up just a few times. The chain uses TRBV10-2 and TRBJ2-2; a possible D gene is TRBD1 (6 bases). Trimming stripped 0 bases from V and 3 bases from J, with 8 bases between. Germline CDR1 is WSHSY and CDR2 is SAAADI. This CDR3 spans 15 amino acids. CDR3 in DNA: TGCGCCAGCAGTGAGTCCAGGGGCCACACCGGGGAGCTGTTTTTT. It encodes CASSESRGHTGELFF.

V is TRBV27 and J is TRBJ2-6; 9 bases are a match to TRBD1. The J segment lost 1 base and the V segment lost 7 bases, leaving 11 bases of the junction unmatched. The V gene's germline CDR1 is MNHEY and CDR2 SMNVEV (reference sequence). This CDR3 comprises 18 residues. CDR3 nucleotides: TGTGCCAGCAAAAAACGGGACAGGGAAGTTTCTGGGGCCAACGTCCTGACTTTC. This codes for CASKKRDREVSGANVLTF. The full variable domain, completed using reference TRBV27 and TRBJ2-6, is EAQVTQNPRYLITVTGKKLTVTCSQNMNHEYMSWYRQDPGLGLRQIYYSMNVEVTDKGDVPEGYKVSRKEKRNFPLILESPSPNQTSLYFCASKKRDREVSGANVLTFGAGSRLTVL.

The chain uses TRBV2 and TRBJ2-1, with TRBD2 matching over 11 bases. Trimming removed 2 bases from V and 9 bases from J; junction bases left unmatched: 6. From germline, CDR1 is SNHLY and CDR2 FYNNEI. The CDR3 loop spans 15 amino acids. The CDR3 reads CASSELVAGGREQFF. Written as DNA, the CDR3 is TGTGCCAGCAGTGAATTGGTAGCGGGGGGGCGTGAGCAGTTCTTC. The full variable domain, in which reference TRBV2 and TRBJ2-1 provide the parts outside the CDR3, is EPEVTQTPSHQVTQMGQEVILRCVPISNHLYFYWYRQILGQKVEFLVSFYNNEISEKSEIFDDQFSVERPDGSNFTLKIRSTKLEDSAMYFCASSELVAGGREQFFGPGTRLTVL.

The chain has TRBV25-1 and TRBJ2-1; TRBD2 aligns across 10 bases. Trimming cost V 2 bases and J 8 bases; bases outside gene matches: 9. From germline, CDR1 is MGHDK and CDR2 SYGVNS. This CDR3 comprises 16 residues. DNA of the CDR3: TGTGCCAGCAGTGAAAGGAGCGGGAGGGCCGTATATGAGCAGTTCTTC. It specifies CASSERSGRAVYEQFF.

The chain carries TRBV19 and TRBJ1-1, with D possibly TRBD1 on 5 matching bases. Trimming stripped 0 bases from V and 8 bases from J, with 7 bases between. CDR3 length: 12 amino acids. Germline V CDR1 and CDR2: LNHDA, SQIVND (reference sequence). The CDR3 here is CASSIDQGEAFF. The CDR3, as DNA: TGTGCCAGTAGTATAGATCAGGGCGAAGCTTTCTTT. Using reference TRBV19 and TRBJ1-1 for the parts outside the CDR3, the full variable domain is DGGITQSPKYLFRKEGQNVTLSCEQNLNHDAMYWYRQDPGQGLRLIYYSQIVNDFQKGDIAEGYSVSREKKESFPLTVTSAQKNPTAFYLCASSIDQGEAFFGQGTRLTVV.

The V gene is TRBV29-1, the J gene TRBJ1-1, with TRBD1 as a possible D gene (5 bases). V gave up 5 bases and J gave up 1 base, with 14 bases separating them. CDR3 length: 14 amino acids. Germline lookup yields CDR1 SQVTM and CDR2 ANQGSEA. The CDR3 coding sequence is TGCAGCGTTCGCGCCGGGGGAAGGAACACTGAAGCTTTCTTT. Its protein product is CSVRAGGRNTEAFF.

The rearrangement uses TRBV11-2 and TRBJ2-1; 11 positions match TRBD2. The CDR3 sequence is 15 residues long. V shed 6 bases, J shed 3 bases, and the junction held 4 bases outside the gene matches. Germline V gene sequence: CDR1 SGHAT, CDR2 FQNNGV. Here the CDR3 DNA reads TGTGCCAGCAGTCTGACTAGCGGGGACTACAATGAGCAGTTCTTC. It yields the protein CASSLTSGDYNEQFF.

This chain joins TRBV7-9 and TRBJ2-1; 8 bases are shared with TRBD2. There are 15 residues in the CDR3. With 5 bases clipped from V and 7 bases from J, the junction kept 10 bases outside the gene matches. Germline assignment: CDR1 SEHNR and CDR2 FQNEAQ (reference sequence). The DNA of the CDR3 is TGTGCCAGCAGCCCTCCGGGACTAGTCATAAATGAGCAGTTCTTC. Encoded protein: CASSPPGLVINEQFF.

This clone was recorded only once. V gene TRBV7-2 combines with J gene TRBJ2-7; 8 bases agree with TRBD1. The CDR3 length is 14 residues. Germline CDR1 SGHTA, CDR2 FQGNSA. V trimming: 6 bases; J trimming: 3 bases; junction bases outside the gene matches: 7. The CDR3 loop reads CASSPRTGNYEQYF. The CDR3 region has the DNA TGTGCCAGCAGTCCTAGGACAGGGAACTACGAGCAGTACTTC. Drawing the rest from reference TRBV7-2 and TRBJ2-7, the complete variable domain is GAGVSQSPSNKVTEKGKDVELRCDPISGHTALYWYRQSLGQGLEFLIYFQGNSAPDKSGLPSDRFSAERTGGSVSTLTIQRTQQEDSAVYLCASSPRTGNYEQYFGPGTRLTVT.

V and J are TRBV5-5 and TRBJ2-3; D call uncertain. Between the trimmed V and J ends, which lost 1 base and 0 bases, there was a span of 9 bases. This CDR3 contains 15 residues. CDR1 and CDR2 (germline): SGHKS, YYEKEE (reference sequence). CDR3 sequence reads: CASSLTRSSTDTQYF. The CDR3 coding sequence is TGTGCCAGCAGCTTGACTCGTTCTAGCACAGATACGCAGTATTTT.

This clone was detected only once. For the CDR3, the DNA is TGTGCCAGCAGTGAGAGTAGAGCGGGAGCGAACGAGCAGTACTTC. It codes for CASSESRAGANEQYF. The rearrangement links TRBV25-1 to TRBJ2-5; 8 bases are a match to TRBD2. The J call may be in error: the DNA end matches TRBJ2-7 better. Germline values: CDR1 MGHDK, CDR2 SYGVNS. The CDR3 has 15 residues.

This clone has only a few counts. The chain joins TRBV18 to TRBJ1-1, with 12 positions matching TRBD1. The V and J ends lost 3 bases and 11 bases, in that order; junction bases with no gene match: 16. CDR1 is KGHSH and CDR2 is LQKENI in the germline V gene. The CDR3 runs to 17 residues. This chain's CDR3 is CASSPRPPGTGGGEAFF. The CDR3 bases are TGTGCCAGCTCACCGAGGCCCCCGGGGACAGGGGGCGGAGAGGCTTTCTTT.

The rearrangement uses TRBV2 and TRBJ2-6; D remains unclear. The CDR3 has 16 amino acids. CDR1 is SNHLY and CDR2 is FYNNEI in the germline V gene. Trimming stripped 1 base from V and 0 bases from J, with 7 bases between. CDR3 loop: CASSEVSSSGANVLTF. The CDR3 DNA is TGTGCCAGCAGTGAAGTCAGTTCCTCTGGGGCCAACGTCCTGACTTTC.

The rearrangement links TRBV7-2 to TRBJ2-1, with D possibly TRBD2 on 5 matching bases. V lost 5 bases to trimming and J lost 10 bases, with 15 bases between them. Germline values: CDR1 SGHTA, CDR2 FQGNSA. The CDR3 sequence is 13 residues long. The CDR3 DNA reads as TGTGCCAGCAGCCCCCAAAACCCGGGAGAGCAGTTCTTC. Amino acid sequence: CASSPQNPGEQFF.

The chain employs TRBV4-1 and TRBJ2-7; 13 nucleotides line up with TRBD2. V lost 6 bases to trimming and J lost 4 bases; unmatched junction nucleotides: 9. The CDR3 spans 16 residues. The germline CDR1 and CDR2 sequences are MGHRA and YSYEKL. The CDR3 nucleotides read TGCGCCAGCAGTGGACTAGCGGGAGATCCTGATTACGAGCAGTACTTC. Protein product: CASSGLAGDPDYEQYF.

The CDR3 DNA sequence: TGTGCCAGCAGCCCAACCAGATACCGTATGCCCGGGGAGCTGTTTTTT. This sequence encodes CASSPTRYRMPGELFF. This chain joins TRBV9 and TRBJ2-2; D not certain. Germline V gene lookup returns CDR1 SGDLS and CDR2 YYNGEE. CDR3 size: 16 residues. Trimming shortened V by 4 bases and J by 6 bases, and 19 bases separated the two germline ends.

Concerning this clone: Other DNA sequences within the sample encode an identical CDR3. This chain connects TRBV28 to TRBJ1-4; no clear D gene. V dropped 3 bases and J dropped 7 bases, with 3 bases sitting between them. The V gene's germline CDR1 is MDHEN and CDR2 SYDVKM. This CDR3 region has 11 residues. The CDR3 sequence is CASSFREKLFF. The CDR3 DNA follows: TGTGCCAGCAGTTTCCGTGAAAAACTGTTTTTT.

V usage is TRBV5-1 and J usage is TRBJ2-3; 9 bases align to TRBD1. Looked up from germline, CDR1 is SGHRS and CDR2 is YFSETQ. The CDR3 is made up of 15 amino acids. The J segment lost 3 bases and the V segment lost 4 bases, leaving 6 bases of the junction unmatched. In nucleotides, the CDR3 is TGCGCCAGCAGCCTCCCGGGACAGGGTACAGATACGCAGTATTTT. It encodes CASSLPGQGTDTQYF.

The V call is TRBV29-1, the J call TRBJ1-1; perhaps TRBD1 as D (5 bases). The germline gives CDR1 SQVTM, CDR2 ANQGSEA. This CDR3 contains 11 residues. Trimming removed 7 bases at V and 8 bases at J, with 14 bases between. This CDR3 is CSGGGDREAFF. The CDR3 DNA follows: TGCAGCGGTGGGGGGGACCGGGAAGCTTTCTTT. The entire variable domain, with the rest obtained from reference TRBV29-1 and TRBJ1-1, is as follows: SAVISQKPSRDICQRGTSLTIQCQVDSQVTMMFWYRQQPGQSLTLIATANQGSEATYESGFVIDKFPISRPNLTFSTLTVSNMSPEDSSIYLCSGGGDREAFFGQGTRLTVV.